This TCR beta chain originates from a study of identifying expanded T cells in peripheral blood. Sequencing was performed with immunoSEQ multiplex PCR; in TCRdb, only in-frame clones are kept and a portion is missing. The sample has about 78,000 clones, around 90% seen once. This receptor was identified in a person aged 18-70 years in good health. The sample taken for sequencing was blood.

The DNA for the CDR3 is TGTGCCAGCAGTCACGGATGGGAGCAGTTCTTC. This encodes CASSHGWEQFF. V gene TRBV7-9 combines with J gene TRBJ2-1; D not certain. The CDR3 has 11 residues. Trimming cost V 6 bases and J 10 bases, with 10 bases left between them. The germline V gene has CDR1 SEHNR and CDR2 FQNEAQ (reference sequence).